The T cell receptor (beta chain) under discussion was sequenced for a study of CD8+ T cells in alopecia areata. Documented treatment: oral pan-JAK inhibitor, 5-10 mg twice daily. V was clipped by 1 base and J by 6 bases; unmatched bases: 5. The CDR3 has 14 amino acids. Germline values: CDR1 GTSNPN, CDR2 SVGIG (reference sequence). RNA was extracted and reverse transcribed into cDNA as the sequencing template. Only in-frame clones appear in the TCRdb table, and some are missing; sequencing was by immunoSEQ multiplex PCR. The profile shows about 190,000 clones, roughly three fifths of them singletons. The chain links TRBV30 to TRBJ1-5; 8 bases agree with TRBD1. The TCR was taken from a human donor with alopecia areata. The starting material was CD4+ T cells sorted from blood, obtained at week 4, from a patient treated with tofacitinib. For the CDR3, the DNA is TGTGCCTGGAGTGCGACAGGGGCTATTCAGCCCCAGCATTTT. Translating it yields CAWSATGAIQPQHF.